The 14 T cell receptor beta chains given below trace back to one sample, sequenced in a study of T cell responses to AZD1222 COVID-19 vaccine. Assay: immunoSEQ multiplex PCR; the TCRdb copy retains only in-frame clones and omits some. The sample carries 45,000 to 55,000 clones, about 86% recorded once. The sample was peripheral blood, taken on day 0 of AZD1222 vaccination. Receptors originate from an adult in good health.

The rearrangement uses TRBV5-3 and TRBJ1-2; a possible D gene is TRBD1 (5 bases). TRBV5-3 is an ORF; its function is uncertain. V was cut by 5 bases and J by 4 bases, with 21 bases left in between. The length of the CDR3 is 16 residues. The CDR3 DNA follows: TGTGCCAGAAGGAAAACAAACGGGACGGGGATCTATGGCTACACCTTC. Its protein is CARRKTNGTGIYGYTF.

CDR3 protein: CASSLGGQKGGYTF. CDR3 DNA sequence: TGCGCCAGCAGCCTCGGGGGGCAAAAAGGCGGCTACACCTTC. This chain uses TRBV5-1 with TRBJ1-2; possible D gene TRBD1, 6 bases. The V and J ends lost 4 bases and 8 bases respectively, with 18 bases between them. CDR3 length: 14 residues. Germline loops: CDR1 SGHRS, CDR2 YFSETQ. Drawing the rest from reference TRBV5-1 and TRBJ1-2, the complete variable domain is KAGVTQTPRYLIKTRGQQVTLSCSPISGHRSVSWYQQTPGQGLQFLFEYFSETQRNKGNFPGRFSGRQFSNSRSEMNVSTLELGDSALYLCASSLGGQKGGYTFGSGTRLTVV.

The CDR3 nucleotides read TGTGCCAGCAGCCCTACAGGGCCGTATGGCTACACCTTC. Its protein product is CASSPTGPYGYTF. The chain joins TRBV5-6 to TRBJ1-2; possibly TRBD1 for D (6 bases). Trimming shortened V by 4 bases and J by 5 bases, and 12 bases separated the two germline ends. CDR1 and CDR2 (germline): SGHDT, YYEEEE. The CDR3 is 13 amino acids. Complete variable domain (other parts from reference TRBV5-6 and TRBJ1-2): DAGVTQSPTHLIKTRGQQVTLRCSPKSGHDTVSWYQQALGQGPQFIFQYYEEEERQRGNFPDRFSGHQFPNYSSELNVNALLLGDSALYLCASSPTGPYGYTFGSGTRLTVV.

This sequence joins TRBV4-3 and TRBJ1-2; 7 bases align to TRBD1. The CDR3 has 21 residues. Germline V gene data show CDR1 as LGHNA and CDR2 as YSLEER. Trimming took 0 bases from V and 0 from J; bases not matched to a gene: 19. The CDR3 loop is CASSQDGHGTDTSSTNYGYTF. The DNA for the CDR3 is TGCGCCAGCAGCCAAGATGGGCATGGGACAGACACTTCTAGCACTAACTATGGCTACACCTTC.

This clone was seen a single time. This rearrangement joins TRBV28 to TRBJ1-5, with D possibly TRBD1 on 5 matching bases. V was clipped by 7 bases and J by 5 bases, with 24 bases between them. CDR1 and CDR2 (germline): MDHEN, SYDVKM. The CDR3 has 17 residues. CDR3 region: CASNRSGAHSLHQPQHF. The DNA for the CDR3 is TGTGCCAGCAACCGCTCCGGGGCGCACTCACTTCATCAGCCCCAGCATTTT. Variable domain in full (rest from reference TRBV28 and TRBJ1-5): DVKVTQSSRYLVKRTGEKVFLECVQDMDHENMFWYRQDPGLGLRLIYFSYDVKMKEKGDIPEGYSVSREKKERFSLILESASTNQTSMYLCASNRSGAHSLHQPQHFGDGTRLSIL.

The chain is built from TRBV3-1 (or the pseudogene TRBV3-2) and TRBJ1-2, with D uncertain. Germline CDR1 reads LGHDT; CDR2 reads YNNKEL (reference sequence). V was clipped by 4 bases and J by 0 bases, with 9 bases between them. The CDR3 has 14 residues. CDR3 amino acids: CASSPPGTNYGYTF. The CDR3 region has the DNA TGTGCCAGCAGCCCCCCTGGAACTAACTATGGCTACACCTTC.

The V call is TRBV7-8, the J call TRBJ2-1; weak D call: TRBD2 (5 bases). The germline gives CDR1 SGHVS, CDR2 FQNEAQ. The length of the CDR3 is 13 residues. Trimming left V 4 bases short and J 7 bases short, with 11 bases between. CDR3 amino acids: CASSSTSGNEQFF. The CDR3 nucleotides are TGTGCCAGCAGCTCAACCTCGGGGAATGAGCAGTTCTTC.

The chain links TRBV3-1 (or the pseudogene TRBV3-2) to TRBJ2-2, with D possibly matching TRBD2 (6 bases). Germline V lookup: CDR1 LGHDT, CDR2 YNNKEL (reference sequence). The length of the CDR3 is 16 residues. V gave up 6 bases and J gave up 5 bases, with 19 bases separating them. The CDR3 loop reads CASRPTGAGGTGELFF. The CDR3 DNA reads as TGTGCCAGCAGACCCACAGGAGCCGGGGGAACCGGGGAGCTGTTTTTT.

This clone showed up just once. This rearrangement joins TRBV15 to TRBJ2-7, with D perhaps matching TRBD1 (6 bases). The CDR3 loop spans 15 amino acids. Trimming took off 2 bases at V and 2 bases at J, with 13 bases between the two ends. CDR1 and CDR2 (germline): LNHNV, YYDKDF (reference sequence). Here the CDR3 reads CATSRPRDNAYEQYF. The CDR3 nucleotides read TGTGCCACCAGCAGACCCCGGGACAATGCCTACGAGCAGTACTTC.

This chain uses TRBV5-1 with TRBJ2-1; TRBD2 agrees at 13 bases. The germline CDR1 and CDR2 sequences are SGHRS and YFSETQ. The trim removed 4 bases at V and 8 bases at J, leaving 6 bases unmatched. The CDR3 has 15 residues. The CDR3 DNA is TGCGCCAGCAGCCCAGGACTAGCGGGAGCCCATGAGCAGTTCTTC. This codes for CASSPGLAGAHEQFF.

The V call is TRBV7-9, the J call TRBJ1-2; no reliable D call. Trimming took 1 base from V and 7 from J, leaving 10 bases between them. CDR3 size: 13 residues. CDR1 and CDR2 (germline): SEHNR, FQNEAQ (reference sequence). The CDR3 loop is CASSLGAGSGYTF. The DNA for the CDR3 is TGTGCCAGCAGCTTAGGAGCCGGGTCTGGCTACACCTTC. Based on the CDR3 plus reference TRBV7-9 and TRBJ1-2, the full variable domain is DTGVSQNPRHKITKRGQNVTFRCDPISEHNRLYWYRQTLGQGPEFLTYFQNEAQLEKSRLLSDRFSAERPKGSFSTLEIQRTEQGDSAMYLCASSLGAGSGYTFGSGTRLTVV.

The rearrangement links TRBV19 to TRBJ2-7; possibly TRBD1 for D (5 bases). Germline CDR1 is LNHDA and CDR2 is SQIVND (reference sequence). This CDR3 region has 14 residues. V was trimmed by 0 bases and J by 2 bases, leaving 8 bases between them. This CDR3 reads CASSIDRTTYEQYF. The CDR3 bases are TGTGCCAGTAGTATAGATCGGACAACCTACGAGCAGTACTTC.

The chain employs TRBV29-1 and TRBJ1-2; 8 bases match TRBD1. V shed 5 bases, J shed 6 bases, and the junction held 11 bases outside the gene matches. Per germline, CDR1 SQVTM and CDR2 ANQGSEA. The CDR3 is 14 residues long. The CDR3 loop is CSVSTGTGGDGYTF. The CDR3 coding sequence is TGCAGCGTTTCTACCGGGACAGGAGGGGATGGCTACACCTTC.

V and J are TRBV6-5 and TRBJ1-1; D not resolved. The V and J ends lost 6 bases and 4 bases respectively, with 12 bases between them. This CDR3 contains 13 residues. Per germline, CDR1 MNHEY and CDR2 SVGAGI. CDR3 loop: CASSHQTGTEAFF. Written as DNA, the CDR3 is TGTGCCAGCAGCCATCAAACGGGCACTGAAGCTTTCTTT.